This TCR beta chain stems from a study of blood T cell repertoires in COVID-19 (dated by TCRdb to about 2020). Notes on the research overall: The collaborator samples originated in the United States, Italy and Spain and spanned the acute and convalescent phases of COVID-19. The prospective study material was composed of cDNA or gDNA derived from T cells, B-cell-depleted T cells, or PBMCs. The dataset comprised deeply sampled blood TCRbeta repertoires from subjects exposed to, actively infected with, or recovered from COVID-19. A freely available public database, intended as a resource for researchers studying the immune response to SARS-CoV-2, is where the repertoires were released. Samples came from the ongoing ImmuneRACE study (first 160 participants) plus 1,254 subjects from 6 global collaborators. A de-identified subject ID, COVID-19 status, age in years and sex were almost always included in the sample metadata. Where available, HLA class I and class II types were taken from metadata supplied by the sample provider and were not determined by assay-based typing.

A note on this clone: Its antigen remains undetermined. Qualities for individual bases were not recorded, and no much larger clone is one base off.

TCRbeta CDR3 regions were amplified from genomic DNA using the immunoSEQ Assay, a bias-controlled multiplex PCR. The published analysis was carried out like this. The number of nucleated cells in each sample was estimated from the amplification of reference gene primers within the assay. To quantify the absolute abundance of each unique TCRbeta CDR3 rearrangement, sequence reads were collapsed and filtered. Productive Simpson clonality was computed per sample as the square root of Simpson's diversity index over productive rearrangements. TCRdb carries this immuneACCESS record with in-frame sequences only. Its versions omit some clonotypes, under half of them owing to an unresolved V gene in the studies checked, with the rest unexplained. V, J and clone size reflect that table, while D and trimming were determined from the DNA. In this sample the table shows some 400,000 clones, around 90% of which occur a single time. The top ten constitute around 3% of the sample.

Collaborating institutions collected whole blood in K2EDTA tubes following their own protocols. Collaborator samples were shipped for TCRbeta analysis as frozen whole blood, isolated PBMCs, or DNA extracted from either sample type. Spanning cysteine to phenylalanine, the CDR3 consists of 15 amino acids. Only the CDR3 region is kept as DNA, spanning 45 bases read in frame from base 1. V and J lose 2 bases and 2 bases, and a span of 12 bases separates them. CDR1 MDHEN and CDR2 SYDVKM were looked up in the germline V gene. Study-wide conclusions, independent of this receptor: The quantity of clinical and demographic metadata differed by source and by participant and was supplied without curation.

The receptor's source is a human donor in a cohort sampled during active COVID-19. Sample: peripheral blood. Recombination joined TRBV28 with TRBJ1-2; the D segment cannot be called with confidence. The DNA is as follows: TGTGCCAGCAGTTTAGGCGGCGGCAGCAACTATGGCTACACCTTC. It translates as CASSLGGGSNYGYTF.